This TCR beta chain emerged from a study of identical twins. This clonotype was recorded a few times. The antigen is not known. Study-wide results and limits: For out-of-frame beta sequences, excess twin sharing was weaker. Fewer insertions marked abundant cord blood beta clonotypes; young adult naive trended weakly, memory not at all.

V was shortened by 3 bases and J by 5 bases, with 11 bases between the two germline ends. CDR1 is LGHNA and CDR2 is YNFKEQ in the germline V gene. This CDR3 is 14 amino acids long. Template switching added a universal primer site, and cDNA bore unique molecular identifiers. TCRdb re-called the 5' RACE reads with MiXCR, one entry per CDR3 protein. The table shows roughly 1.6 million distinct CDR3 sequences, with about 32% occurring only once. The receptor comes from a newborn girl in good health. The genes are TRBV4-2 and TRBJ2-1; possible D gene TRBD2, 6 bases. The source material was cord blood. CDR3 nucleotides: TGTGCCAGCAGCCAGCCCGGGACTCACAATGAGCAGTTCTTC. It codes for CASSQPGTHNEQFF.